The 21 T cell receptor beta chains presented below share a single source sample, sequenced in a study of T cell repertoires and Cas9 in healthy adults. Here immunoSEQ multiplex PCR was the method, and the copy in TCRdb shows in-frame clones only, minus some. The sample contains tens of thousands of clones, 85% to 95% of which appear only once. Sequenced material: CD4+ effector T cells (CD127+, CD25-, CD137-, CD154-) from PBMCs; culture status not recorded. The receptors here all came from a human donor in good health.

This clone was seen once. This sequence joins TRBV6-6 and TRBJ2-5; D is unresolved. The CDR3 loop spans 11 amino acids. Trimming stripped 6 bases from V and 1 base from J, with 3 bases between. CDR1 MNHNY and CDR2 SVGAGI come from the germline V gene (reference sequence). CDR3 in amino acids: CASSSQETQYF. The CDR3 DNA reads as TGTGCCAGCAGCTCCCAAGAGACCCAGTACTTC.

This clone was observed once. The chain has TRBV7-6 and TRBJ1-4; tentatively, D is TRBD1 (5 bases). Germline CDR1 reads SGHVS; CDR2 reads FNYEAQ. Trimming took 4 bases from V and 11 from J, leaving 17 bases between them. The CDR3 totals 14 residues. The CDR3 loop is CASSSGPLYQKLFF. The CDR3 nucleotides are TGTGCCAGCAGCTCGGGACCGCTTTATCAGAAACTGTTTTTT.

The gene calls are TRBV5-1 and TRBJ2-2; D may match TRBD1 or TRBD2 (6 bases each). Trimming left V 1 base short and J 6 bases short, with 19 bases between. The CDR3 runs to 17 residues. The germline V gene encodes CDR1 SGHRS and CDR2 YFSETQ. The CDR3 bases are TGCGCCAGCAGCTTGAATTTCGGGGGCTCCAGCTCCGGGGAGCTGTTTTTT. This sequence encodes CASSLNFGGSSSGELFF. Together with reference TRBV5-1 and TRBJ2-2, the CDR3 gives the full variable domain: KAGVTQTPRYLIKTRGQQVTLSCSPISGHRSVSWYQQTPGQGLQFLFEYFSETQRNKGNFPGRFSGRQFSNSRSEMNVSTLELGDSALYLCASSLNFGGSSSGELFFGEGSRLTVL.

V usage is TRBV7-8 and J usage is TRBJ2-5, with D possibly being TRBD2 (5 bases). This CDR3 is built from 15 residues. Germline V gene lookup returns CDR1 SGHVS and CDR2 FQNEAQ. The germline V and J ends were trimmed by 6 bases and 5 bases, with 19 bases remaining between them. CDR3 in DNA: TGTGCCAGCAGATTGAATGACAACACGGGGGAGACCCAGTACTTC. Its translation: CASRLNDNTGETQYF.

The chain links TRBV27 to TRBJ1-2; 7 bases fit TRBD1. The germline CDR1 and CDR2 sequences are MNHEY and SMNVEV (reference sequence). V was pared by 4 bases and J by 4 bases, with 9 bases of the junction left unmatched. CDR3 size: 15 residues. As DNA, the CDR3 is TGTGCCAGCAGTTCCCTGGACAGGCTCACCTATGGCTACACCTTC. Translating it yields CASSSLDRLTYGYTF.

For the CDR3, the DNA is TGTGCCAGCACTCCCCTTGTGGCGCTCTCCTACGAGCAGTACTTC. The encoded protein is CASTPLVALSYEQYF. This chain joins TRBV5-5 and TRBJ2-7; D remains ambiguous. Trimming shortened V by 6 bases and J by 0 bases, and 16 bases separated the two germline ends. Looked up from germline, CDR1 is SGHKS and CDR2 is YYEKEE (reference sequence). This CDR3 spans 15 amino acids.

This chain uses TRBV2 with TRBJ1-1; no clear D gene. Trimming removed 5 bases from V and 1 base from J, with 11 bases in between. The CDR3 length is 14 residues. Germline V gene data show CDR1 as SNHLY and CDR2 as FYNNEI. CDR3 in amino acids: CASSMAPRNTEAFF. CDR3 DNA: TGTGCCAGCAGTATGGCTCCTCGGAACACTGAAGCTTTCTTT.

This clone was found once. The V call is TRBV7-3, the J call TRBJ1-1; D gene uncertain. CDR3 size: 13 residues. V lost 2 bases and J 8 bases, leaving 12 bases between the germline ends. Germline V CDR1 and CDR2: SGHTA, FQGTGA. CDR3: CASSLDRSGEAFF. CDR3 bases: TGTGCCAGCAGCTTAGATCGTTCGGGGGAAGCTTTCTTT.

This chain connects TRBV2 to TRBJ2-7, with D unclear. CDR1 is SNHLY, CDR2 FYNNEI, per germline. V shed 0 bases and J shed 9 bases, with 15 bases lying between them. CDR3 length: 14 amino acids. CDR3 bases: TGTGCCAGCAGTGAAGCGGTAAGGCCAAACGGGCAGTACTTC. Translation: CASSEAVRPNGQYF.

The chain has TRBV13 and TRBJ2-1, with TRBD2 matching over 13 bases. The CDR3 is made up of 19 amino acids. The germline CDR1 and CDR2 sequences are PRHDT and FYEKMQ (reference sequence). V lost 5 bases, J lost 0 bases, and 10 bases stayed unmatched. This chain's CDR3 is CASSAPGLAGPSSYNEQFF. The CDR3 DNA sequence: TGTGCCAGCAGCGCACCGGGACTAGCGGGGCCCAGCTCCTACAATGAGCAGTTCTTC. The full variable domain, completed using reference TRBV13 and TRBJ2-1, is AAGVIQSPRHLIKEKRETATLKCYPIPRHDTVYWYQQGPGQDPQFLISFYEKMQSDKGSIPDRFSAQQFSDYHSELNMSSLELGDSALYFCASSAPGLAGPSSYNEQFFGPGTRLTVL.

The table lists this clone with a count of one. The genes are TRBV14 and TRBJ1-2; 7 bases fit TRBD1. The CDR3 consists of 13 residues. V lost 4 bases and J lost 8; bases outside the gene matches: 7. In germline, CDR1 is SGHDN, CDR2 FVKESK. CDR3 region: CASSRPTGYGYTF. CDR3 DNA: TGTGCCAGCAGCCGACCGACAGGGTACGGCTACACCTTC.

This chain uses TRBV6-5 with TRBJ1-5; D not resolved. Per germline, CDR1 MNHEY and CDR2 SVGAGI. The V end lost 0 bases, the J end lost 5 bases, and 11 bases lay between the germline ends. The CDR3 contains 15 residues. CDR3 nucleotides: TGTGCCAGCAGTTACTCGAGTCCCCGATATCAGCCCCAGCATTTT. Its translation: CASSYSSPRYQPQHF.

The chain combines TRBV7-3 with TRBJ2-3; D ambiguous. The germline CDR1 and CDR2 sequences are SGHTA and FQGTGA. This CDR3 has 16 residues. Deletions cut 1 base from V and 0 bases from J, with 11 bases between. CDR3 in DNA: TGTGCCAGCAGCTTAAGTCCGGACCCTAGCACAGATACGCAGTATTTT. This translates into CASSLSPDPSTDTQYF.

The CDR3 reads CASSQDDRDSLYGYTF. The DNA of the CDR3 is TGTGCCAGCAGCCAAGACGACCGGGACAGCCTCTATGGCTACACCTTC. The rearrangement uses TRBV14 and TRBJ1-2, with TRBD1 matching 7 bases. The germline gives CDR1 SGHDN, CDR2 FVKESK. The CDR3 covers 16 residues. The V gene end was trimmed by 0 bases and the J gene end by 4 bases; junction bases not matched to a gene: 8. Combining the CDR3 with reference TRBV14 and TRBJ1-2 gives the whole variable domain EAGVTQFPSHSVIEKGQTVTLRCDPISGHDNLYWYRRVMGKEIKFLLHFVKESKQDESGMPNNRFLAERTGGTYSTLKVQPAELEDSGVYFCASSQDDRDSLYGYTFGSGTRLTVV.

The chain has TRBV19 and TRBJ1-3; D gene uncertain. Germline values: CDR1 LNHDA, CDR2 SQIVND (reference sequence). Trimming removed 5 bases at V and 0 bases at J, with 11 bases between. The CDR3 covers 15 residues. The DNA of the CDR3 is TGTGCCAGTAGTCCGAGACTGACCTCTGGAAACACCATATATTTT. It yields the protein CASSPRLTSGNTIYF.

The chain uses TRBV5-5 and TRBJ1-5, with D tentatively TRBD1 (5 bases). V lost 1 base to trimming and J lost 7 bases, with 15 bases between them. The germline V gene encodes CDR1 SGHKS and CDR2 YYEKEE (reference sequence). The CDR3 consists of 15 residues. CDR3 sequence reads: CASSLTVGAIQPQHF. CDR3 in DNA: TGTGCCAGCAGCTTGACGGTAGGGGCCATACAGCCCCAGCATTTT.

V is TRBV19 and J is TRBJ1-5; no reliable D call. CDR3 length: 14 amino acids. The V end was cut by 4 bases, the J end by 4 bases, with 11 bases between. Germline values: CDR1 LNHDA, CDR2 SQIVND (reference sequence). Here the CDR3 reads CASSTRLINQPQHF. DNA of the CDR3: TGTGCCAGTAGTACCCGACTGATAAATCAGCCCCAGCATTTT.

The chain uses TRBV23-1 and TRBJ2-2; the D gene is possibly TRBD1 (6 bases). TRBV23-1 has ORF status, its function being uncertain. CDR3 length: 15 residues. Trimming pared 8 bases from V and 6 bases from J, leaving 19 bases between. The DNA for the CDR3 is TGCGCCAGCGGAATACAGGGCTCTTGGGCCGGGGAGCTGTTTTTT. This sequence encodes CASGIQGSWAGELFF.

The chain has TRBV11-2 and TRBJ1-1; TRBD1 might be the D (5 bases). This CDR3 is 14 amino acids long. Trimming left V 4 bases short and J 5 bases short, with 14 bases between. Germline V gene lookup returns CDR1 SGHAT and CDR2 FQNNGV. This chain's CDR3 is CASSSERGLTEAFF. Written as DNA, the CDR3 is TGTGCCAGCAGCTCCGAAAGGGGTTTAACTGAAGCTTTCTTT.

The chain carries TRBV19 and TRBJ1-5; 7 bases align to TRBD1. Per the germline V gene, CDR1 is LNHDA and CDR2 is SQIVND (reference sequence). After removal of 0 bases from V and 10 bases from J, the junction contained 9 bases not matched to a gene. The CDR3 contains 15 residues. CDR3 nucleotide sequence: TGTGCCAGTAGTATAGATTCTGAGGGGGCGAAACCCCAGCATTTT. Its translation: CASSIDSEGAKPQHF.

The chain joins TRBV7-7 to TRBJ2-2; 7 bases map to TRBD1. The CDR3 covers 14 residues. Germline V gene lookup returns CDR1 SSHAT and CDR2 FNYEAQ (reference sequence). The junction had 7 bases not matched to a gene; V was cut back by 5 bases and J by 7 bases. The CDR3 DNA is TGTGCCAGCAGCCCTAGGACAGGCAGCGGGGAGCTGTTTTTT. Its protein is CASSPRTGSGELFF.